This entry features one TCR beta chain sequence. Data came from immunoSEQ multiplex PCR; TCRdb stores just in-frame clones and leaves some out. Among around 70,000 clones listed, about 90% were seen once. The sample belongs to a study of T cell changes during pregnancy in multiple sclerosis. Trimming removed 11 bases from V and 8 bases from J, with 9 bases in between. CDR3 length equals 9 residues. Germline V CDR1 and CDR2: WSHSY, SAAADI. The sequence was collected from a female donor with multiple sclerosis, enrolled in a pregnancy study. The genes are TRBV10-2 and TRBJ1-1, with D tentatively TRBD1 (5 bases). The specimen was peripheral blood, collected after pregnancy. Written as DNA, the CDR3 is TGCGCCTCGGGGGTGGAAGCTTTCTTT. This sequence encodes CASGVEAFF.